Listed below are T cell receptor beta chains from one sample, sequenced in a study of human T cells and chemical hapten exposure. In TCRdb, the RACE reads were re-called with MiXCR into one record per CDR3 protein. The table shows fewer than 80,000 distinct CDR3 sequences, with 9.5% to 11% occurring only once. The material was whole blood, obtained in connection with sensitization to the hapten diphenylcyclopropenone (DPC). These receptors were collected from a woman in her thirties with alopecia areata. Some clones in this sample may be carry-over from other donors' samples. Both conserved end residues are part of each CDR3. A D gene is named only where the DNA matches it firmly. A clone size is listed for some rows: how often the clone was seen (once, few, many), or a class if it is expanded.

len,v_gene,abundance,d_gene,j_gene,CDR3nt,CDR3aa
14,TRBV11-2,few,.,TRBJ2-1,TGTGCCAGCAGCTTAGGTTCTCAATACAATGAGCAGTTCTTC,CASSLGSQYNEQFF
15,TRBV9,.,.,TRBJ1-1,TGTGCCAGCAGCCCCCGACAGGCATTGAACACTGAAGCTTTCTTT,CASSPRQALNTEAFF
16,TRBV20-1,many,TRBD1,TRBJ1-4,TGCAGTGCTAGAGGAGACGGGACAGGGGTTAATGAAAAACTGTTTTTT,CSARGDGTGVNEKLFF
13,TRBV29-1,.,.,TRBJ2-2,TGCAGCGTTGGGACAACGAACACCGGGGAGCTGTTTTTT,CSVGTTNTGELFF
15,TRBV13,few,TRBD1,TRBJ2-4,TGTGCCAGCAGCGGCAGGGGGAGCGGCCGAAACATTCAGTACTTC,CASSGRGSGRNIQYF
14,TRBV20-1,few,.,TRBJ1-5,TGCAGTGCTCATGGTACAGGGATGGGTCAGCCCCAGCATTTT,CSAHGTGMGQPQHF
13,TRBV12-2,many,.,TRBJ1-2,TGTGCAAGTCGCCTGGGGACAGACTATGGCTACACCTTC,CASRLGTDYGYTF
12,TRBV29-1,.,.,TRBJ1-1,TGCAGCGTTGCGGCTTCAGGGCCAGAGGCTTTCTTT,CSVAASGPEAFF
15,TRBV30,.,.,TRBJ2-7,TGTGCCTGGGGACCGCAGGCAGGGAAACTCGACGAGCAGTACTTC,CAWGPQAGKLDEQYF
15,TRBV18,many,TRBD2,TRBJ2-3,TGTGCCAGCTCACCAGAACTAGCGAGCGCAGATACGCAGTATTTT,CASSPELASADTQYF
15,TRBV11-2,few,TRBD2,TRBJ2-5,TGTGCCAGCAGTACGTCCATAGCGGGTTTGAAGACCCAGTACTTC,CASSTSIAGLKTQYF
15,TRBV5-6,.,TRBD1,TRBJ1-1,TGTGCCAGCAGCACCCTCTGGGACAGTTCCCGGGAAGCTTTCTTT,CASSTLWDSSREAFF
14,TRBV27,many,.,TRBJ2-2,TGTGCCAGCAGTTTCAGGGGGAACACCGGGGAGCTGTTTTTT,CASSFRGNTGELFF
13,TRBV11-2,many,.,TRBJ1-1,TGTGCCAGCAGCAATCCTCAGGTCGGGGAGGCTTTCTTT,CASSNPQVGEAFF
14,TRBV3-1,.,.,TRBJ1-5,TGTGCCAGCAGCCAATCCAGGGCGGGACAGCCCCAGCATTTT,CASSQSRAGQPQHF
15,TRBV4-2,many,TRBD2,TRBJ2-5,TGTGCCAGCAGCCAAGAGCGGGGGGGCCAAGAGACCCAGTACTTC,CASSQERGGQETQYF
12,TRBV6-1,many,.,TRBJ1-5,TGTGCCAGCGGATCGGATGGTCAGCCCCAGCATTTT,CASGSDGQPQHF
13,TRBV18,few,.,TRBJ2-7,TGTGCCAGCTCACTAGCGAATCTCTACGAGCAGTACTTC,CASSLANLYEQYF
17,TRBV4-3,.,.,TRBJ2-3,TGCGCCAGCAGCCAAAATTGGGACTCAGGAAGTCTGGATACGCAGTATTTT,CASSQNWDSGSLDTQYF
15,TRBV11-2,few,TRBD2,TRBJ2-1,TGTGCCAGCAGCTTAGGGCGGGAGTGGGGCAATGAGCAGTTCTTC,CASSLGREWGNEQFF
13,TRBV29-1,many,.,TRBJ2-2,TGCAGCGTTGCGGACCGCCTGGTCGGGGAGCTGTTTTTT,CSVADRLVGELFF
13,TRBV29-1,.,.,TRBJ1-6,TGCAGCGTTTCCGAGAGCGGAAATTCACCCCTCCACTTT,CSVSESGNSPLHF
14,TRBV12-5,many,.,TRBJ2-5,TGTGCTAGTGCCATCGGGGGGCCGAGGGAGACCCAGTACTTC,CASAIGGPRETQYF
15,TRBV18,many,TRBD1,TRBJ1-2,TGTGCCAGCTCACCCGGGACAGGGACTAACTATGGCTACACCTTC,CASSPGTGTNYGYTF
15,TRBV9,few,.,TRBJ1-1,TGTGCCAGCAGCGTAGATACGACGATGAACACTGAAGCTTTCTTT,CASSVDTTMNTEAFF